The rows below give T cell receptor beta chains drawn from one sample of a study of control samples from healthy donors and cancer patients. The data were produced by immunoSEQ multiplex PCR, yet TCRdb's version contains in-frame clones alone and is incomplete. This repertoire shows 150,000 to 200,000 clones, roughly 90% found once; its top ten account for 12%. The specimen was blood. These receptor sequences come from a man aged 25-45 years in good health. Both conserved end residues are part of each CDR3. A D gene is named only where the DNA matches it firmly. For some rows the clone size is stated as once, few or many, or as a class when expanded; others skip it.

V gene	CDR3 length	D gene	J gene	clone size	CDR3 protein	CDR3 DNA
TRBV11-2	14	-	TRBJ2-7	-	CASSSGPGGSEQYF	TGTGCCAGCAGCTCCGGGCCCGGAGGGAGCGAGCAGTACTTC
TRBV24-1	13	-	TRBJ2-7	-	CATQGRNTYEQYF	TGTGCCACCCAAGGCCGGAATACCTACGAGCAGTACTTC
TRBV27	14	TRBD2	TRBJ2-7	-	CASSLWGGTAEQYF	TGTGCCAGCAGTTTATGGGGGGGAACTGCTGAGCAGTACTTC
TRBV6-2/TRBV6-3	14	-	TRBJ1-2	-	CASSPAGANYGYTF	TGTGCCAGCAGTCCGGCAGGGGCGAACTATGGCTACACCTTC
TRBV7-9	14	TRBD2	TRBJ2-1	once	CASSHSGGQVDSIF	TGTGCCAGCAGCCATAGCGGGGGGCAGGTGGACTCGATCTTC
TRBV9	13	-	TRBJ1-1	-	CASSVRMNTEAFF	TGTGCCAGCAGCGTTCGTATGAACACTGAAGCTTTCTTT
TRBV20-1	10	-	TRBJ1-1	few	CSASEAEAFF	TGCAGTGCTAGCGAAGCTGAAGCTTTCTTT
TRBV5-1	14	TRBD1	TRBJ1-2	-	CASSSGQPRDGYTF	TGCGCCAGCAGCTCGGGACAGCCCAGGGATGGCTACACCTTC
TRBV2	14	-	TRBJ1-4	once	CASSGGGNNEKLFF	TGTGCCAGCAGTGGGGGAGGGAATAATGAAAAACTGTTTTTT
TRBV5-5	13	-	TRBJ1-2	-	CASSLNGGPGYTF	TGTGCCAGCAGCTTGAACGGGGGACCTGGCTACACCTTC
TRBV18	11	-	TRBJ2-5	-	CASSPKETQYF	TGTGCCAGCTCACCTAAAGAGACCCAGTACTTC
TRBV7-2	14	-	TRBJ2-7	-	CASSLSGNNYEQYF	TGTGCCAGCAGCTTATCAGGGAATAACTACGAGCAGTACTTC
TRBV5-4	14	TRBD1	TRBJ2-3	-	CASIDRGLTDTQYF	TGTGCCAGCATCGACAGGGGGTTAACAGATACGCAGTATTTT
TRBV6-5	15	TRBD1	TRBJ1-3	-	CASTQTGEIGNTIYF	TGTGCCAGCACTCAAACAGGGGAGATCGGAAACACCATATATTTT
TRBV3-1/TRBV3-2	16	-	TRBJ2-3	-	CASSQGNNQGADTQYF	TGTGCCAGCAGCCAGGGAAACAATCAGGGTGCAGATACGCAGTATTTT